The rows below give T cell receptor beta chains drawn from one sample of a study of cytomegalovirus exposure and HLA in healthy donors. Some clones are missing from TCRdb's copy, which holds only in-frame ones; the method was immunoSEQ multiplex PCR. The sample carries 37,000 or so clones, 81% recorded once. The source material was PBMCs. These receptor sequences come from a woman in her forties in good health and CMV-seronegative. CDR3s include the opening cysteine and the closing phenylalanine or tryptophan. Each record gives: CDR3 length, D gene, clone size, J gene, V gene, CDR3 protein, CDR3 DNA. D genes are given only for firm matches. Clone size is shown for a subset of rows, as once, few, many or a class of expanded clone.

14 NA few TRBJ2-1 TRBV7-2 CASSVQQGYNEQFF TGTGCCAGCAGCGTCCAGCAGGGATACAATGAGCAGTTCTTC
15 NA NA TRBJ1-2 TRBV14 CASSQGEGTYYGYTF TGTGCCAGCAGCCAAGGCGAGGGCACCTACTATGGCTACACCTTC
15 NA NA TRBJ2-6 TRBV6-5 CASSRTASGANVLTF TGTGCCAGCAGCAGAACAGCCTCTGGGGCCAACGTCCTGACTTTC
13 TRBD1 NA TRBJ1-6 TRBV2 CASLQGADSPLHF TGTGCCAGCTTACAGGGGGCGGATTCACCCCTCCACTTT
17 TRBD1 NA TRBJ2-1 TRBV11-2 CASSSWTGPSSYNEQFF TGTGCCAGCAGTTCGTGGACAGGGCCAAGCTCCTACAATGAGCAGTTCTTC
11 NA NA TRBJ2-3 TRBV7-8 CASSLLDTQYF TGTGCCAGCAGCTTACTAGATACGCAGTATTTT
17 TRBD2 NA TRBJ2-2 TRBV7-9 CASSRGGGPRITGELFF TGTGCCAGCAGCCGGGGCGGGGGGCCCCGAATCACCGGGGAGCTGTTTTTT
15 NA NA TRBJ2-2 TRBV5-1 CASSFGTVQGGELFF TGCGCCAGCAGTTTCGGGACTGTTCAGGGCGGGGAGCTGTTTTTT
13 NA NA TRBJ2-7 TRBV15 CATSRDRQYEQYF TGTGCCACCAGCAGAGATCGACAGTACGAGCAGTACTTC
16 TRBD1 NA TRBJ2-5 TRBV4-3 CASSRYGTGGQETQYF TGCGCCAGCAGCAGATACGGGACAGGGGGCCAAGAGACCCAGTACTTC
15 NA NA TRBJ1-2 TRBV19 CASSIGGLGDYGYTF TGTGCCAGTAGTATAGGAGGCCTCGGAGACTATGGCTACACCTTC
15 TRBD1 NA TRBJ1-4 TRBV5-1 CASSGTTGWREKLFF TGCGCCAGCAGCGGGACGACAGGGTGGAGGGAAAAACTGTTTTTT
16 NA NA TRBJ1-4 TRBV7-9 CASSPRRGGVHEKLFF TGTGCCAGCAGCCCCCGGAGGGGGGGCGTTCATGAAAAACTGTTTTTT
11 NA NA TRBJ2-7 TRBV21-1 CASSNGAEQYF TGTGCCAGCAGCAATGGGGCCGAGCAGTACTTC
17 NA NA TRBJ2-4 TRBV15 CATSRAGVGGPKNIQYF TGTGCCACCAGCAGGGCCGGTGTGGGGGGACCCAAAAACATTCAGTACTTC
12 TRBD1 few TRBJ1-2 TRBV2 CASRRQGGLDTF TGTGCCAGCAGGAGACAGGGTGGTTTGGACACCTTC
15 TRBD2 NA TRBJ2-2 TRBV29-1 CSVAGTSGSGGELFF TGCAGCGTGGCCGGGACTAGCGGGTCCGGCGGGGAGCTGTTTTTT
15 NA NA TRBJ2-3 TRBV7-2 CASSLAVGGQGTQYF TGTGCCAGCAGCTTAGCAGTGGGGGGGCAAGGTACGCAGTATTTT
16 NA NA TRBJ2-5 TRBV7-2 CASSSQWGTRRETQYF TGTGCCAGCAGCTCACAGTGGGGGACACGAAGAGAGACCCAGTACTTC
12 NA NA TRBJ1-1 TRBV7-2 CASSMDTAEAFF TGTGCCAGCAGCATGGACACCGCTGAAGCTTTCTTT
16 NA NA TRBJ2-2 TRBV2 CASSEGGPPNTGELFF TGTGCCAGCAGTGAGGGAGGACCTCCGAACACCGGGGAGCTGTTTTTT
15 NA NA TRBJ1-1 TRBV9 CASSPRGGHEVEAFF TGTGCCAGCAGCCCGAGGGGGGGTCACGAGGTCGAAGCTTTCTTT
12 NA once TRBJ2-3 TRBV27 CASKEGTDTQYF TGTGCCAGTAAAGAGGGCACAGATACGCAGTATTTT
15 TRBD1 NA TRBJ1-2 TRBV4-1 CASSQGQGPNYGYTF TGCGCCAGCAGCCAAGGACAGGGACCGAACTATGGCTACACCTTC
13 TRBD2 once TRBJ2-1 TRBV29-1 CSVASGGANEQFF TGCAGCGTTGCGAGCGGGGGGGCGAATGAGCAGTTCTTC
15 NA few TRBJ1-1 TRBV2 CASRANTNKNTEAFF TGTGCCAGCAGAGCAAACACTAATAAAAACACTGAAGCTTTCTTT
15 NA NA TRBJ2-5 TRBV7-2 CASSPLRTVQETQYF TGTGCCAGCAGCCCCCTTAGGACAGTCCAAGAGACCCAGTACTTC
16 TRBD2 few TRBJ2-5 TRBV4-3 CASSHGTSGGLETQYF TGCGCCAGCAGCCACGGGACTAGCGGTGGTCTTGAGACCCAGTACTTC
18 NA NA TRBJ2-6 TRBV7-8 CASSFHIGGFSGANVLTF TGTGCCAGCAGCTTCCACATCGGCGGCTTCTCTGGGGCCAACGTCCTGACTTTC
14 TRBD2 NA TRBJ2-3 TRBV2 CASRTGLAGDTQYF TGTGCCAGCAGGACGGGACTAGCGGGGGATACGCAGTATTTT
18 TRBD2 NA TRBJ2-2 TRBV25-1 CASSDPRSGGLNTGELFF TGTGCCAGCAGTGACCCAAGAAGCGGGGGTCTTAACACCGGGGAGCTGTTTTTT
18 TRBD1 few TRBJ1-6 TRBV23-1 CASSQNGQGRAKNSPLHF TGCGCCAGCAGTCAAAACGGACAGGGTAGAGCTAAGAATTCACCCCTCCACTTT
16 NA NA TRBJ1-3 TRBV13 CASSPGWRGSGNTIYF TGTGCCAGCAGCCCAGGGTGGCGAGGCTCTGGAAACACCATATATTTT
13 NA NA TRBJ2-1 TRBV11-2 CASSTNRYNEQFF TGTGCCAGCAGCACCAACAGGTACAATGAGCAGTTCTTC
14 NA NA TRBJ1-2 TRBV21-1 CASSPPGGYDSYTF TGTGCCAGCAGCCCCCCCGGGGGGTATGATAGCTACACCTTC
15 TRBD2 NA TRBJ2-3 TRBV7-3 CASSLLAVYTDTQYF TGTGCCAGCAGCTTACTAGCGGTGTACACAGATACGCAGTATTTT
17 TRBD2 once TRBJ2-3 TRBV7-9 CASSLVTSGGYTDTQYF TGTGCCAGCAGCTTAGTTACTAGCGGGGGATACACAGATACGCAGTATTTT
20 TRBD1 NA TRBJ2-6 TRBV5-8 CASSLVPGTGISSGANVLTF TGTGCCAGCAGCCTAGTTCCCGGGACAGGAATTTCCTCTGGGGCCAACGTCCTGACTTTC
13 NA NA TRBJ2-7 TRBV7-2 CASSLGGGGEQYF TGTGCCAGCAGCTTAGGAGGGGGGGGCGAGCAGTACTTC
15 NA NA TRBJ1-4 TRBV6-1 CASSERETTNEKLFF TGTGCCAGCAGTGAACGGGAAACAACTAATGAAAAACTGTTTTTT
15 NA NA TRBJ1-1 TRBV4-3 CASSQDLTGLTEAFF TGCGCCAGCAGCCAAGATTTAACAGGGCTCACTGAAGCTTTCTTT
16 TRBD2 NA TRBJ2-2 TRBV7-8 CASSSSLAGGNGELFF TGTGCCAGCAGCTCCTCTCTAGCGGGGGGAAACGGGGAGCTGTTTTTT
19 NA NA TRBJ1-4 TRBV19 CASSTPPDTTGGTNEKLFF TGTGCCAGTAGTACCCCCCCGGACACGACGGGGGGAACTAATGAAAAATTGTTTTTT
14 TRBD2 NA TRBJ2-3 TRBV28 CASSLRLAGVSQYF TGTGCCAGCAGTCTTCGACTAGCGGGGGTGTCGCAGTATTTT
12 NA NA TRBJ2-1 TRBV28 CASTDYNNEQFF TGTGCCAGCACCGACTATAACAATGAGCAGTTCTTC
17 NA NA TRBJ2-2 TRBV7-2 CASSLVTVISYTGELFF TGTGCCAGCAGCTTAGTTACGGTCATATCGTACACCGGGGAGCTGTTTTTT
15 TRBD1 NA TRBJ2-1 TRBV27 CASRKDRGPYNEQFF TGTGCCAGCAGAAAGGACAGGGGGCCTTACAATGAGCAGTTCTTC
13 TRBD1 NA TRBJ1-2 TRBV5-1 CASSSGQNYGYTF TGCGCCAGCAGCTCGGGACAGAACTATGGCTACACCTTC
14 NA few TRBJ2-1 TRBV19 CASGTVSSYNEQFF TGTGCCAGTGGTACCGTGAGCTCCTACAATGAGCAGTTCTTC
14 NA NA TRBJ1-5 TRBV7-8 CASGPFQGNQPQHF TGTGCCAGCGGGCCATTTCAGGGCAATCAGCCCCAGCATTTT
11 NA NA TRBJ1-1 TRBV20-1 CSAHQRTEAFF TGCAGTGCCCACCAACGGACTGAAGCTTTCTTT
18 TRBD2 NA TRBJ2-3 TRBV6-1 CASSEPGGLAGSTDTQYF TGTGCCAGCAGTGAGCCGGGAGGATTAGCGGGGAGCACAGATACGCAGTATTTT
14 NA NA TRBJ1-1 TRBV11-3 CASSLQGQNTEAFF TGTGCCAGCAGCTTACAGGGGCAGAACACTGAAGCTTTCTTT
15 NA NA TRBJ1-4 TRBV19 CASRSGADEREKLFF TGTGCCAGTAGAAGTGGGGCTGACGAAAGGGAAAAACTGTTTTTT
14 TRBD1 NA TRBJ1-1 TRBV7-9 CASSLVSTGTEAFF TGTGCCAGCAGCTTAGTTTCGACAGGGACTGAAGCTTTCTTT